The subject of this entry is one T cell receptor (beta chain). These data come from a study of T-cell reconstitution after alpha-beta-depleted transplantation in children. A TCRbeta library incorporating unique molecular identifiers was prepared. One entry per CDR3 protein results from TCRdb running MiXCR on the PCR reads. This table holds more than 500,000 distinct CDR3 sequences, roughly 11% found once. The material was PBMCs, mostly from graft donor cells, obtained 180 days after TCRalphabeta/CD19-depleted stem cell transplant. The sequence derives from a female patient aged 2 to 10 who had a stem cell transplant for aplastic anemia, so the T cells may come from the graft donor.

In nucleotides, the CDR3 is TGCGCCAGCAGCCAACGACTAGCGGGAAGACCGATTCGCTCCTACGAGCAGTACTTC. This sequence encodes CASSQRLAGRPIRSYEQYF. The chain combines TRBV4-3 with TRBJ2-7; 11 nucleotides agree with TRBD2. Germline CDR1 reads LGHNA; CDR2 reads YSLEER. CDR3 length: 19 amino acids. The V gene end was trimmed by 2 bases and the J gene end by 0 bases; junction bases not matched to a gene: 12.